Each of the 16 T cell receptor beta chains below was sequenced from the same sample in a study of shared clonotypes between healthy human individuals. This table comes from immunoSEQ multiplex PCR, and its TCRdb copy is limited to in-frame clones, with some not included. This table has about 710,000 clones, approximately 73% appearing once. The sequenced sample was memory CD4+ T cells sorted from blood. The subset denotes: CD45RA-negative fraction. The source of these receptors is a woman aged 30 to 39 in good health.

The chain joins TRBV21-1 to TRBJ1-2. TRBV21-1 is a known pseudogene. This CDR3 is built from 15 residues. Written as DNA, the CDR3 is TGTGCCAGCAGCAAAAAATACTTCCCTAACTATGGCTACACCTTC. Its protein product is CASSKKYFPNYGYTF.

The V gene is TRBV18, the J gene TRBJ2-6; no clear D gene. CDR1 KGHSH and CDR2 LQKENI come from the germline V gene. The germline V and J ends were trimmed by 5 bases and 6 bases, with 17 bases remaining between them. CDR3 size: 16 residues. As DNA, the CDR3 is TGTGCCAGCTCAGCCTCGTGGCCCAGGCAGGCCAACGTCCTGACTTTC. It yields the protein CASSASWPRQANVLTF. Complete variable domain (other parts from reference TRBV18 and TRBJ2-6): NAGVMQNPRHLVRRRGQEARLRCSPMKGHSHVYWYRQLPEEGLKFMVYLQKENIIDESGMPKERFSAEFPKEGPSILRIQQVVRGDSAAYFCASSASWPRQANVLTFGAGSRLTVL.

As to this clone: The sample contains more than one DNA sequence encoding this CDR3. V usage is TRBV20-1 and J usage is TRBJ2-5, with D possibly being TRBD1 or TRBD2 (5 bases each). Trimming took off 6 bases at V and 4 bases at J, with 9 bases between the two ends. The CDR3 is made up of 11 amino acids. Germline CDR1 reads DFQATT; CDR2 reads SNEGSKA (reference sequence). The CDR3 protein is CSAPGTETQYF. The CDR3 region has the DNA TGCAGTGCCCCCGGGACAGAGACCCAGTACTTC.

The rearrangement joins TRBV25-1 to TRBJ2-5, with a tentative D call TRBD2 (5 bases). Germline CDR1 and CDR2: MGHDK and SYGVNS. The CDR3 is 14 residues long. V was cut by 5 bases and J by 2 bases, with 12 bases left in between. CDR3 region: CASSLHRDQETQYF. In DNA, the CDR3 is TGTGCCAGCAGTCTCCACCGGGATCAAGAGACCCAGTACTTC.

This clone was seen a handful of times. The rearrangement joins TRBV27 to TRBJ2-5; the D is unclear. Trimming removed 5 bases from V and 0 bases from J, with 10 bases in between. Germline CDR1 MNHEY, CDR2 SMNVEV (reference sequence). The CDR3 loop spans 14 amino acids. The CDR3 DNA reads TGTGCCAGCAGTGGATACTTAAACCAAGAGACCCAGTACTTC. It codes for CASSGYLNQETQYF.

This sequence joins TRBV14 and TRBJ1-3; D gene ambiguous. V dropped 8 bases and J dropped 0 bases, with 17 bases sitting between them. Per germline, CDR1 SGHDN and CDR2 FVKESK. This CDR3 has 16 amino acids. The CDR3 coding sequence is TGTGCCAGCTATCGGCAGTTTTCTTTCTCTGGAAACACCATATATTTT. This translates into CASYRQFSFSGNTIYF.

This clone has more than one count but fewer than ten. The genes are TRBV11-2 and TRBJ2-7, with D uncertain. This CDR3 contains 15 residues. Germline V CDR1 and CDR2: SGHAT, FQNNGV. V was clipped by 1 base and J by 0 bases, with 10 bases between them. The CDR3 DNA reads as TGTGCCAGCAGCTTAGTTGTGACGGCCTCCTACGAGCAGTACTTC. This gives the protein CASSLVVTASYEQYF.

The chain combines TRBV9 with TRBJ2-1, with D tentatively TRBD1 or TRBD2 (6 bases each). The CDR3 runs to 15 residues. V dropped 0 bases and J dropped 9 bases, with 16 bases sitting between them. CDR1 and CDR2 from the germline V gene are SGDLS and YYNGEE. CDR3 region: CASSVGQDYWIEQFF. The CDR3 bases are TGTGCCAGCAGCGTAGGACAGGACTATTGGATTGAGCAGTTCTTC.

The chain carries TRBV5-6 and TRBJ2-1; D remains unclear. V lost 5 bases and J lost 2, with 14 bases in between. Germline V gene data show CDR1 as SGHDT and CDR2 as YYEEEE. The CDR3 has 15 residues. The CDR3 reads CASRRLFAPYNEQFF. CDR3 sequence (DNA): TGTGCCAGCAGACGACTGTTTGCGCCCTACAATGAGCAGTTCTTC.

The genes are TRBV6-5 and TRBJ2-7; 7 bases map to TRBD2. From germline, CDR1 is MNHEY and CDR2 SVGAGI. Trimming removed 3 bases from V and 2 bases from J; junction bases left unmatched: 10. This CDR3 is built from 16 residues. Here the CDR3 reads CASSYQAGAEAYEQYF. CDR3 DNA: TGTGCCAGCAGTTATCAGGCGGGAGCCGAAGCCTACGAGCAGTACTTC.

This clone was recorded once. The chain's CDR3 is CASSGRDGYEQYF. CDR3 nucleotide sequence: TGTGCCAGCAGCGGCCGGGACGGCTACGAGCAGTACTTC. The chain recombines TRBV5-4 with TRBJ2-7, with D tentatively TRBD1 or TRBD2 (5 bases each). Germline CDR1 SGHNT, CDR2 YYREEE (reference sequence). The V end lost 4 bases, the J end lost 3 bases, and 11 bases lay between the germline ends. CDR3 length: 13 residues.

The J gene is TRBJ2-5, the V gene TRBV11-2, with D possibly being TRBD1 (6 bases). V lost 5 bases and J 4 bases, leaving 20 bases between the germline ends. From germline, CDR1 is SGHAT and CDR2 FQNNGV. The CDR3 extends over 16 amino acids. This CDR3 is CASSPLTGSLGETQYF. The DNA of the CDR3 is TGTGCCAGCAGCCCCCTGACAGGTTCCCTGGGAGAGACCCAGTACTTC.

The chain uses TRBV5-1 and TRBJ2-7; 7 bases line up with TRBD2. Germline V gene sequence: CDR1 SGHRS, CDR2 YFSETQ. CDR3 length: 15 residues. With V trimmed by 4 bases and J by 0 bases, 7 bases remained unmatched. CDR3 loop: CASSNRDYNSYEQYF. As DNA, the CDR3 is TGCGCCAGCAGCAACCGGGACTACAACTCCTACGAGCAGTACTTC.

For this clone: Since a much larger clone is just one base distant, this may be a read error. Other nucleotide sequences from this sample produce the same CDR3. The CDR3 nucleotides are TGCGCCAGCAGCTTGGATTCGAGTTCCTACAATGAGCAGTTCTTC. Translating gives CASSLDSSSYNEQFF. The chain uses TRBV5-1 and TRBJ2-1, with D unclear. Germline CDR1 is SGHRS and CDR2 is YFSETQ. Trimming pared 0 bases from V and 1 base from J, leaving 8 bases between. The CDR3 extends over 15 amino acids.

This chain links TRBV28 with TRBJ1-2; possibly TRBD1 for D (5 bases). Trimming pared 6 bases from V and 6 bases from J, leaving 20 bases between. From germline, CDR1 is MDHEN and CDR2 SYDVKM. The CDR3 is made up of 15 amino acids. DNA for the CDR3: TGTGCCAGCAGGGGGGACGAGGGCAGGCGTGATGGCTACACCTTC. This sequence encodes CASRGDEGRRDGYTF.

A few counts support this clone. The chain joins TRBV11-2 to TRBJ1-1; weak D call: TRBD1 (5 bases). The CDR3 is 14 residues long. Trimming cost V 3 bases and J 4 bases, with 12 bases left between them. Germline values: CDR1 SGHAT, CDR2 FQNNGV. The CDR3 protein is CASSLGRVPTEAFF. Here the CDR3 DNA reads TGTGCCAGCAGCTTGGGGCGGGTCCCCACTGAAGCTTTCTTT. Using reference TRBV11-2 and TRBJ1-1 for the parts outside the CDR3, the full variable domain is EAGVAQSPRYKIIEKRQSVAFWCNPISGHATLYWYQQILGQGPKLLIQFQNNGVVDDSQLPKDRFSAERLKGVDSTLKIQPAKLEDSAVYLCASSLGRVPTEAFFGQGTRLTVV.